This entry concerns a single T cell receptor beta chain. These data originate in a study of control samples from healthy donors and cancer patients. Libraries were prepared by immunoSEQ multiplex PCR; TCRdb keeps only in-frame clonotypes and omits some of them. This table holds roughly 200,000 clones. The source material was blood. The TCR was taken from a woman under 40 in good health.

The chain's CDR3 is CASSRAGTGNEKLFF. CDR3 bases: TGCGCCAGCAGCCGGGCCGGGACAGGGAATGAAAAACTGTTTTTT. The V gene is TRBV4-1, the J gene TRBJ1-4; TRBD1 matches at 9 bases. After removal of 4 bases from V and 5 bases from J, the junction contained 5 bases not matched to a gene. Germline assignment: CDR1 MGHRA and CDR2 YSYEKL. The CDR3 is made up of 15 amino acids.